This section outlines one T cell receptor beta chain sequence together with its context. CDR3 size: 16 residues. V dropped 1 base and J dropped 4; count of bases not matched to a gene: 8. CDR1 and CDR2 (germline): MDHEN, SYDVKM. Data came from immunoSEQ multiplex PCR; TCRdb stores just in-frame clones and leaves some out. The table has approximately 320,000 clones, approximately 86% seen once; the top ten hold 8% to 9%. These data are taken from a study of blood T cell repertoires in COVID-19. Looking at the study overall: PBMCs, B-cell-depleted T cells, or T cells were the source of the cDNA or gDNA that made up the material.

The origin of this receptor is a woman younger than 35 who had recovered from COVID-19. Specimen: PBMCs or T cells enriched from blood (not recorded which). The gene calls are TRBV28 and TRBJ1-1, with TRBD1 matching 8 bases. The CDR3 coding sequence is TGTGCCAGCAGTTTATTCCAAGGACAGGGCGGCACTGAAGCTTTCTTT. Encoded protein: CASSLFQGQGGTEAFF.